The following is a TCR beta chain sequence with its context. CDR1 and CDR2 from the germline V gene are SGDLS and YYNGEE. V was pared by 7 bases and J by 6 bases, with 20 bases between. This CDR3 contains 15 residues. Profiling relied on immunoSEQ multiplex PCR, and the TCRdb table lists in-frame clones only, not all of them. This table holds about 40,000 clones, around 87% found once. This specimen belongs to a study of control samples from healthy donors and cancer patients. The sequence derives from a woman aged 60-70 years with lung cancer. Input material: PBMCs. This chain connects TRBV9 to TRBJ2-1; D ambiguous. CDR3 sequence (DNA): TGTGCCAGCCAAGTCTTCTCGGTCGGCGGCAATGAGCAGTTCTTC. Protein product: CASQVFSVGGNEQFF.